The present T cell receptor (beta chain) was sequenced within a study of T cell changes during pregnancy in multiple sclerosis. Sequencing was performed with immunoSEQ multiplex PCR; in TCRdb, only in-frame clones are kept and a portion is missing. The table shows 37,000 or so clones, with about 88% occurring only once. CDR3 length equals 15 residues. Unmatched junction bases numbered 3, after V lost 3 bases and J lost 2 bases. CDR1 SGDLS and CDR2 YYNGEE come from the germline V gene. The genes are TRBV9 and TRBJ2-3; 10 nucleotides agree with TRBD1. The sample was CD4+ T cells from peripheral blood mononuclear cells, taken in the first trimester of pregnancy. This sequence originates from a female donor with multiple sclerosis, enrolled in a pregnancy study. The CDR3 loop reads CASSATGGVTDTQYF. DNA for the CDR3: TGTGCCAGCAGCGCGACAGGGGGCGTCACAGATACGCAGTATTTT.